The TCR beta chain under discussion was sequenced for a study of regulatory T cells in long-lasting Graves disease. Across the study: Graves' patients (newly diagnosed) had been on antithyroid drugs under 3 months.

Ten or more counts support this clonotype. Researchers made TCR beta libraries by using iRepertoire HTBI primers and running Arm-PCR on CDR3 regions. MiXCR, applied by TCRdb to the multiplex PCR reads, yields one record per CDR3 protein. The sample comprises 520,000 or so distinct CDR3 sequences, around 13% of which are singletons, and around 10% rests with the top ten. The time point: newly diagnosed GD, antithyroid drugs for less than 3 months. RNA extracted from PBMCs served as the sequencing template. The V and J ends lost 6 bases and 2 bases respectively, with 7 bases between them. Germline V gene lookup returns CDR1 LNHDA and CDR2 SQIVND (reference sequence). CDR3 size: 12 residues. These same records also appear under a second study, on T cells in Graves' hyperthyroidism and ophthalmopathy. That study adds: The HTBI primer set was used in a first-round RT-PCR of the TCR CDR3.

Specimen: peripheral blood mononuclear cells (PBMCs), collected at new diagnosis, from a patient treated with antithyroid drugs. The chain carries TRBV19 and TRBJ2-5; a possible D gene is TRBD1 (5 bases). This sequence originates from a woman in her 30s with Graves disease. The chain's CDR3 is CASSRQQETQYF. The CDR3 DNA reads TGTGCCAGTAGCCGACAGCAAGAGACCCAGTACTTC.